The 16 T cell receptor beta chains in this list originate from one sample, sequenced in a study of blood T cell repertoires in COVID-19. The table came from immunoSEQ multiplex PCR; TCRdb's copy has only in-frame clones and leaves some out. The sample includes around 250,000 clones, around 90% of them seen just once. The sequenced sample was peripheral blood. The receptors were sampled from a woman aged 55-69 years with COVID-19, enrolled during active disease.

The chain joins TRBV30 to TRBJ2-7; no reliable D call. The CDR3 loop spans 14 amino acids. Per germline, CDR1 GTSNPN and CDR2 SVGIG (reference sequence). V was pared by 1 base and J by 5 bases, with 15 bases between. The DNA of the CDR3 is TGTGCCTGGAGTGCCTCCCCCCTAAACCACGAGCAGTACTTC. Translating it yields CAWSASPLNHEQYF.

This chain connects TRBV2 to TRBJ2-5; 8 bases agree with TRBD2. This CDR3 region has 13 residues. V trimming: 6 bases; J trimming: 5 bases; junction bases outside the gene matches: 5. Germline V lookup: CDR1 SNHLY, CDR2 FYNNEI. The DNA of the CDR3 is TGTGCCAGCAGACGGGGGGGCACGGAGACCCAGTACTTC. This translates into CASRRGGTETQYF.

V usage is TRBV15 and J usage is TRBJ1-2; a weak D match, TRBD1 (5 bases). Trimming removed 5 bases at V and 4 bases at J, with 14 bases between. Per germline, CDR1 LNHNV and CDR2 YYDKDF (reference sequence). CDR3 length: 14 residues. CDR3 DNA sequence: TGTGCCACCAGCTGGGCAGGGACTTTCTATGGCTACACCTTC. It encodes CATSWAGTFYGYTF.

The chain couples TRBV4-2 to TRBJ1-5; D may be TRBD1 (5 bases). V gave up 1 base and J gave up 2 bases, with 12 bases separating them. Per the germline V gene, CDR1 is LGHNA and CDR2 is YNFKEQ. The CDR3 is 16 amino acids. The CDR3 DNA is TGTGCCAGCAGCCAAGCGGTGGGAGGGGGCAATCAGCCCCAGCATTTT. It yields the protein CASSQAVGGGNQPQHF.

CDR3 DNA sequence: TGTGCCACCAGTGACCCCCAGGGTCAGGGTGAGCAGTTCTTC. Protein: CATSDPQGQGEQFF. The chain uses TRBV24-1 and TRBJ2-1; a weak D match, TRBD1 (5 bases). This CDR3 comprises 14 residues. Germline V gene sequence: CDR1 KGHDR, CDR2 SFDVKD. The V gene lost 4 bases and the J gene lost 9 bases, with 15 bases spanning the gap.

The chain recombines TRBV7-9 with TRBJ1-1, with D tentatively TRBD1 (6 bases). The germline V gene has CDR1 SEHNR and CDR2 FQNEAQ (reference sequence). CDR3 length: 14 residues. Trimming removed 4 bases at V and 5 bases at J, with 14 bases between. The CDR3 nucleotides are TGTGCCAGCAGCTCGTCGTCAGGGGTGACTGAAGCTTTCTTT. Its protein product is CASSSSSGVTEAFF. Drawing the rest from reference TRBV7-9 and TRBJ1-1, the complete variable domain is DTGVSQNPRHKITKRGQNVTFRCDPISEHNRLYWYRQTLGQGPEFLTYFQNEAQLEKSRLLSDRFSAERPKGSFSTLEIQRTEQGDSAMYLCASSSSSGVTEAFFGQGTRLTVV.

The gene calls are TRBV6-5 and TRBJ1-1, with D unclear. Trimming cost V 4 bases and J 8 bases, with 11 bases left between them. Germline assignment: CDR1 MNHEY and CDR2 SVGAGI. The CDR3 is made up of 12 amino acids. The DNA of the CDR3 is TGTGCCAGCAGTTCCCCCCTAGCAGAAGCTTTCTTT. It translates to CASSSPLAEAFF.

This clone was seen a few times. The V call is TRBV20-1, the J call TRBJ2-5, with D possibly matching TRBD1 (6 bases). Per germline, CDR1 DFQATT and CDR2 SNEGSKA (reference sequence). Deletions cut 8 bases from V and 5 bases from J, with 9 bases between. The CDR3 spans 10 residues. CDR3 in amino acids: CSTGLETQYF. The CDR3 coding sequence is TGCAGTACAGGGTTGGAGACCCAGTACTTC.

The chain uses TRBV5-8 and TRBJ1-2, with 7 bases aligning to TRBD1. The V and J ends lost 4 bases and 3 bases, in that order; junction bases with no gene match: 9. The CDR3 runs to 15 residues. Germline V gene lookup returns CDR1 SGHTS and CDR2 YDEGEE. CDR3 amino acids: CASSLQGYGDYGYTF. CDR3 DNA sequence: TGTGCCAGCAGCCTACAGGGGTACGGCGACTATGGCTACACCTTC. The whole variable domain, remainder taken from reference TRBV5-8 and TRBJ1-2, is EAGVTQSPTHLIKTRGQQATLRCSPISGHTSVYWYQQALGLGLQFLLWYDEGEERNRGNFPPRFSGRQFPNYSSELNVNALELEDSALYLCASSLQGYGDYGYTFGSGTRLTVV.

The J gene is TRBJ2-2, the V gene TRBV7-2; 9 bases are a match to TRBD1. This CDR3 region has 16 residues. CDR1 is SGHTA, CDR2 FQGNSA, per germline. V lost 4 bases, J lost 0 bases, and 3 bases stayed unmatched. CDR3 coding DNA: TGTGCCAGCAGCTACAGGGGGCCCCCGAACACCGGGGAGCTGTTTTTT. It encodes CASSYRGPPNTGELFF.

The chain carries TRBV27 and TRBJ2-1; tentatively, D is TRBD1 (5 bases). V dropped 3 bases and J dropped 8 bases, with 14 bases sitting between them. The CDR3 loop spans 14 amino acids. Germline V gene lookup returns CDR1 MNHEY and CDR2 SMNVEV (reference sequence). The CDR3, as DNA: TGTGCCAGCAGTTTGTGGGGCCGCACGGATGAGCAGTTCTTC. Its protein product is CASSLWGRTDEQFF.

For this clone: The same CDR3 can be traced to other DNA sequences in this sample. The V gene is TRBV6-5, the J gene TRBJ1-5; D gene uncertain. The CDR3 has 12 residues. Germline CDR1 and CDR2: MNHEY and SVGAGI. V lost 6 bases and J 2 bases, leaving 5 bases between the germline ends. The CDR3 region has the DNA TGTGCCAGCAGCCCCGGCAATCAGCCCCAGCATTTT. Its translation: CASSPGNQPQHF.

CDR3 protein: CAITGGYTGELFF. DNA for the CDR3: TGTGCCATCACAGGGGGGTACACCGGGGAGCTGTTTTTT. The rearrangement uses TRBV10-3 and TRBJ2-2; TRBD1 is a possible D gene (7 bases). Trimming cost V 7 bases and J 3 bases, with 9 bases left between them. Germline V gene data show CDR1 as ENHRY and CDR2 as SYGVKD. The CDR3 sequence is 13 residues long.

This clone was seen just once. The chain joins TRBV18 to TRBJ1-1, with no clear D. Trimming left V 3 bases short and J 1 base short, with 15 bases between. The CDR3 runs 16 residues. From germline, CDR1 is KGHSH and CDR2 LQKENI. The chain's CDR3 is CASSPIVTPGNTEAFF. In DNA form, the CDR3 reads TGTGCCAGCTCACCTATTGTAACTCCCGGGAACACTGAAGCTTTCTTT.

Details on this clone: One end of the junction varies from germline; a read error may be responsible. This chain links TRBV2 with TRBJ2-7; the match to TRBD1 covers 8 bases. The CDR3 totals 12 residues. CDR1 is SNHLY and CDR2 is FYNNEI in the germline V gene. The DNA of the CDR3 is TGTGCCAGCAGCCTCCTGGAACAGGGGGAAAACTTC. Amino acid sequence: CASSLLEQGENF.

The chain employs TRBV29-1 and TRBJ1-1; 7 positions agree with TRBD1. The germline V gene has CDR1 SQVTM and CDR2 ANQGSEA. The V and J ends lost 1 base and 5 bases, in that order; junction bases with no gene match: 4. The CDR3 length is 13 residues. This CDR3 is CSVEGDRATEAFF. The CDR3 DNA reads as TGCAGCGTTGAAGGAGACAGGGCAACTGAAGCTTTCTTT. Supplemented by reference TRBV29-1 and TRBJ1-1, the full variable domain reads SAVISQKPSRDICQRGTSLTIQCQVDSQVTMMFWYRQQPGQSLTLIATANQGSEATYESGFVIDKFPISRPNLTFSTLTVSNMSPEDSSIYLCSVEGDRATEAFFGQGTRLTVV.